The 13 T cell receptor beta chains below were found in one sample sequenced in a study of CD8 T cells in ankylosing spondylitis. Findings of the study overall: It appeared that ankylosing spondylitis blood was characterized by a TCR beta motif of several highly homologous variants.

TCRdb passed the 5' RACE reads through MiXCR, listing each CDR3 protein once. The sample contains about 750,000 distinct CDR3 sequences, 15% to 20% of which appear only once. Their antigens remain unidentified. Input material: blood, either unsorted or a sorted T cell fraction (not recorded which). Source of these receptors: a male donor with ankylosing spondylitis.

The chain has TRBV2 and TRBJ2-1; 7 bases map to TRBD2. Trimming cost V 9 bases and J 4 bases; bases outside gene matches: 6. Germline V gives CDR1 SNHLY, CDR2 FYNNEI. This CDR3 is 13 amino acids long. The CDR3 here is CASSGSHYNEQFF. The CDR3, as DNA: TGTGCCAGTAGCGGGTCTCATTACAATGAGCAGTTCTTC. Supplemented by reference TRBV2 and TRBJ2-1, the full variable domain reads EPEVTQTPSHQVTQMGQEVILRCVPISNHLYFYWYRQILGQKVEFLVSFYNNEISEKSEIFDDQFSVERPDGSNFTLKIRSTKLEDSAMYFCASSGSHYNEQFFGPGTRLTVL.

V usage is TRBV3-1 and J usage is TRBJ2-7, with D possibly matching TRBD1 (6 bases). The CDR3 has 15 residues. Germline V gives CDR1 LGHDT, CDR2 YNNKEL (reference sequence). Trimming left V 1 base short and J 2 bases short, with 12 bases between. In DNA, the CDR3 is TGTGCCAGCAGCCAAGTCCGCAGGGGCACCTACGAGCAGTACTTC. As protein: CASSQVRRGTYEQYF.

This clonotype was recorded a few times. V is TRBV6-1 and J is TRBJ1-1; D gene ambiguous. This CDR3 has 13 amino acids. The germline CDR1 and CDR2 sequences are MNHNS and SASEGT. Trimming removed 5 bases at V and 3 bases at J, with 10 bases between. The CDR3 DNA follows: TGTGCCAGCAGTAAAAGTAGTGACACTGAAGCTTTCTTT. Translating it yields CASSKSSDTEAFF.

This clonotype was counted between two and nine times. The chain uses TRBV15 and TRBJ1-1; TRBD1 aligns across 7 bases. The CDR3 totals 14 residues. V shed 2 bases and J 3 bases; nucleotides not matched to a gene: 3. CDR1 and CDR2 (germline): LNHNV, YYDKDF (reference sequence). The CDR3 coding sequence is TGTGCCACCAGCAGACAGGGACAGCACACTGAAGCTTTCTTT. Amino acid sequence: CATSRQGQHTEAFF.

This clonotype appeared a few times. The CDR3 sequence is CASSQGVLAWSTGELFF. In DNA form, the CDR3 reads TGTGCCAGCAGCCAAGGAGTTTTGGCTTGGAGCACCGGGGAGCTGTTTTTT. This chain connects TRBV3-1 to TRBJ2-2; D gene ambiguous. Trimming took 1 base from V and 4 from J, leaving 16 bases between them. Per the germline V gene, CDR1 is LGHDT and CDR2 is YNNKEL (reference sequence). The CDR3 sequence is 17 residues long.

This clonotype was detected many times. V is TRBV9 and J is TRBJ2-7; D ambiguous. The V and J ends lost 0 bases and 3 bases respectively, with 10 bases between them. The CDR3 is made up of 14 amino acids. Germline V gene data show CDR1 as SGDLS and CDR2 as YYNGEE. This CDR3 is CASSVDVGIYEQYF. DNA of the CDR3: TGTGCCAGCAGCGTAGATGTAGGGATCTACGAGCAGTACTTC.

This chain uses TRBV20-1 with TRBJ1-6; D is ambiguous. V dropped 0 bases and J dropped 9 bases, with 18 bases sitting between them. This CDR3 is built from 16 residues. The germline gives CDR1 DFQATT, CDR2 SNEGSKA (reference sequence). The CDR3 sequence is CSARDPVIGSGSPLHF. Written as DNA, the CDR3 is TGCAGTGCTAGAGATCCCGTGATAGGTAGCGGTTCACCCCTCCACTTT.

This clonotype was counted only a few times. The chain recombines TRBV12-3 or TRBV12-4 with TRBJ1-2; D is perhaps TRBD1 (6 bases). The germline V and J ends were trimmed by 1 base and 8 bases, with 14 bases remaining between them. The CDR3 contains 14 residues. CDR3 residues: CASSLVLGAWGYTF. The CDR3 coding sequence is TGTGCCAGCAGTTTAGTTTTGGGGGCTTGGGGCTACACCTTC.

This clonotype was picked up many times. This chain uses TRBV5-1 with TRBJ2-3, with D possibly being TRBD1 (5 bases). CDR1 is SGHRS, CDR2 YFSETQ, per germline. The V and J ends lost 4 bases and 2 bases respectively, with 8 bases between them. CDR3 size: 13 residues. The CDR3 reads CASSRQSTDTQYF. DNA for the CDR3: TGCGCCAGCAGCAGACAGTCCACAGATACGCAGTATTTT.

This clonotype was found a few times. This sequence joins TRBV24-1 and TRBJ2-1; D is tentatively TRBD1 or TRBD2 (5 bases each). Trimming removed 7 bases at V and 6 bases at J, with 15 bases between. Germline V gives CDR1 KGHDR, CDR2 SFDVKD. The length of the CDR3 is 14 residues. The CDR3 here is CATSALGVGNEQFF. The CDR3 nucleotides are TGTGCCACCAGCGCCCTGGGGGTGGGCAATGAGCAGTTCTTC.

This clonotype was seen a handful of times. The gene calls are TRBV12-3 or TRBV12-4 and TRBJ1-1, with 9 bases lining up with TRBD1. This CDR3 is built from 14 residues. V gave up 6 bases and J gave up 1 base; unmatched junction bases: 3. The CDR3 DNA reads as TGTGCCAGCAGGGACAGGGGCGGGAACACTGAAGCTTTCTTT. Translating it yields CASRDRGGNTEAFF.

J is TRBJ2-7 and V is TRBV20-1, with D perhaps matching TRBD1 (6 bases). Germline CDR1 is DFQATT and CDR2 is SNEGSKA (reference sequence). This CDR3 spans 14 amino acids. V dropped 8 bases and J dropped 2 bases, with 19 bases sitting between them. As DNA, the CDR3 is TGCAGTTCCCAGAAGGGGGAGCAAACCTACGAGCAGTACTTC. It translates to CSSQKGEQTYEQYF.

The genes are TRBV9 and TRBJ2-3; 7 bases align to TRBD2. V trimming: 0 bases; J trimming: 3 bases; junction bases outside the gene matches: 10. Germline CDR1 reads SGDLS; CDR2 reads YYNGEE. The CDR3 spans 17 residues. In nucleotides, the CDR3 is TGTGCCAGCAGCGTAGGTGTCGCGGGAGAAGGGACAGATACGCAGTATTTT. Its translation: CASSVGVAGEGTDTQYF.